Below are 2 T cell receptor beta chains sequenced from a single sample in a study of cytomegalovirus exposure and HLA in healthy donors. Primers for the PCR totalled 60 Vbeta and 13 Jbeta. The data were produced by immunoSEQ multiplex PCR, yet TCRdb's version contains in-frame clones alone and is incomplete. There are around 98,000 clones in the sample; around 68% occur only once, and about 2.5% lies in the top ten. Sequenced sample: PBMCs. These receptor sequences come from a man between 45 and 60 years old in good health and CMV-seronegative.

V and J are TRBV7-9 and TRBJ1-5, with D hard to call. CDR1 SEHNR and CDR2 FQNEAQ come from the germline V gene (reference sequence). This CDR3 has 13 amino acids. Trimming removed 1 base at V and 6 bases at J, with 7 bases between. In DNA, the CDR3 is TGTGCCAGCAGCTTAGATCCGGGTCAGCCCCAGCATTTT. This encodes CASSLDPGQPQHF.

V usage is TRBV4-1 and J usage is TRBJ2-1; no clear D gene. The germline V and J ends were trimmed by 1 base and 9 bases, with 7 bases remaining between them. The CDR3 sequence is 12 residues long. Germline CDR1 reads MGHRA; CDR2 reads YSYEKL. The CDR3 bases are TGCGCCAGCAGCCAAGTGTTCAGTGAGCAGTTCTTC. Translated, it gives CASSQVFSEQFF.